This T cell receptor beta chain was sequenced during a study of control samples from healthy donors and cancer patients (dated by TCRdb to the early 2020s). Library prep was done by the immunoSEQ multiplex PCR assay. In its TCRdb copy, this immuneACCESS table keeps in-frame sequences only and misses some clones. Where compared with another copy, unresolved V genes explain less than half of these, and the others have no known cause. Within this sample are approximately 160,000 clones, with about 91% of them counted one time only. Around 2% of the sample rests with the top ten. For CDR1 and CDR2, the germline V gene lists SGHTA and FQGNSA. The CDR3 covers 13 residues, taking in both the cysteine and the phenylalanine. Kept here is only the CDR3 DNA, which spans 39 bases and is read in frame from base 1. V and J are truncated by 0 bases and 5 bases respectively, leaving an intervening sequence of 7 bases.

Concerning this clone: No antigen is known for it. No base quality values were provided; no much bigger clone lies one nucleotide off.

The sequence is built from TRBV7-2 and TRBJ2-5; the D gene assignment is ambiguous. This sequence was found in a woman between 35 and 50 years old in good health. The sequenced material came from blood. The DNA sequence reads TGTGCCAGCAGCTTAGCTAGAAGTGAGACCCAGTACTTC. It is translated as CASSLARSETQYF.